This passage covers 14 T cell receptor beta chains from one sample sequenced in a study of regulatory T cells in long-lasting Graves disease. The authors built TCR beta libraries using iRepertoire HTBI primers and Arm-PCR of CDR3 regions. TCRdb analysed the multiplex PCR reads with MiXCR anew, one entry per CDR3 protein. The repertoire holds a few hundred thousand distinct CDR3 sequences, with about 20% as singletons. Time point: persistent/refractory GD, antithyroid drugs over 5 years with positive TRAb. From RNA extracted from PBMCs, the TCR library was made. The source material was peripheral blood mononuclear cells (PBMCs), sampled when the disease was refractory, from a patient treated with antithyroid drugs. These receptors originate from a female donor with Graves disease.

This clonotype has only a few counts. This chain links TRBV7-9 with TRBJ1-3; 7 bases align to TRBD1. The CDR3 length is 15 residues. After removal of 6 bases from V and 0 bases from J, the junction contained 5 bases not matched to a gene. Germline CDR1 and CDR2: SEHNR and FQNEAQ (reference sequence). DNA of the CDR3: TGTGCCAGCAGTCTCGACAGGGTCTCTGGAAACACCATATATTTT. Residues: CASSLDRVSGNTIYF.

This clonotype was seen at least ten times. The chain is built from TRBV28 and TRBJ1-2; D gene ambiguous. CDR3 size: 14 residues. V dropped 7 bases and J dropped 6 bases, with 18 bases sitting between them. Germline V gene sequence: CDR1 MDHEN, CDR2 SYDVKM. The CDR3 here is CASTLFLQVDGYTF. The CDR3 DNA is TGTGCCAGCACTCTTTTCCTCCAGGTCGATGGCTACACCTTC.

This clonotype was recorded a few times. The V gene is TRBV18, the J gene TRBJ1-2; 7 bases are a match to TRBD1. The CDR3 spans 15 residues. Losses at the gene ends were 4 bases for V and 0 bases for J; bases not matched to a gene: 5. Germline V CDR1 and CDR2: KGHSH, LQKENI. This CDR3 reads CASSLGQVANYGYTF. CDR3 DNA sequence: TGTGCCAGCTCACTCGGACAGGTAGCTAACTATGGCTACACCTTC.

This clonotype was counted only a few times. The V call is TRBV7-2, the J call TRBJ2-2; D ambiguous. Germline CDR1 is SGHTA and CDR2 is FQGNSA. This CDR3 comprises 15 residues. V was shortened by 5 bases and J by 4 bases, with 14 bases between the two germline ends. The CDR3, as DNA: TGTGCCAGCAGCGCTGTTCTCGCGGCCACCGGGGAGCTGTTTTTT. Protein: CASSAVLAATGELFF.

This clonotype was observed a handful of times. The CDR3 region has the DNA TGTGCCAGCAGTCCCTGGCAGGGACAGGGCAATCAGCCCCAGCATTTT. Amino acid sequence: CASSPWQGQGNQPQHF. V usage is TRBV28 and J usage is TRBJ1-5; TRBD1 matches 8 bases. Unmatched junction bases numbered 8, after V lost 5 bases and J lost 2 bases. CDR1 and CDR2 (germline): MDHEN, SYDVKM. This CDR3 comprises 16 residues.

This clonotype was recorded only once. Germline is not matched at one junction end, which may reflect a read error. This chain uses TRBV2 with TRBJ1-1, with D unresolved. CDR3 length: 14 amino acids. Looked up from germline, CDR1 is SNHLY and CDR2 is FYNNEI. The DNA of the CDR3 is TGTGCCACCATCCCCATATCAGGAAACACTGAAGCTTCCTTT. Its protein is CATIPISGNTEASF.

This clonotype was picked up a small number of times. The V call is TRBV20-1, the J call TRBJ1-1; D ambiguous. CDR1 DFQATT and CDR2 SNEGSKA come from the germline V gene (reference sequence). The V end lost 7 bases, the J end lost 3 bases, and 12 bases lay between the germline ends. The CDR3 extends over 12 amino acids. The CDR3 loop is CSVGPGHTEAFF. CDR3 DNA sequence: TGCAGTGTAGGCCCTGGCCACACTGAAGCTTTCTTT.

Here the CDR3 DNA reads TGTGCCAGCAGTTTGGCAGGGAGGATCACTGAAGCTTTCTTT. This translates into CASSLAGRITEAFF. This rearrangement joins TRBV28 to TRBJ1-1; possible D gene TRBD1, 5 bases. CDR3 length equals 14 residues. Germline lookup yields CDR1 MDHEN and CDR2 SYDVKM. The ends were cut back, 3 bases at V and 4 bases at J, with 12 bases in the middle.

This clonotype has just a few counts. The chain recombines TRBV29-1 with TRBJ1-1; unclear D gene. Germline V gene sequence: CDR1 SQVTM, CDR2 ANQGSEA. The CDR3 has 11 amino acids. V lost 6 bases to trimming and J lost 7 bases, with 12 bases between them. CDR3 amino acids: CSVRVAHEAFF. CDR3 nucleotide sequence: TGCAGCGTCCGGGTTGCACATGAAGCTTTCTTT.

This clonotype was counted only a few times. This rearrangement joins TRBV9 to TRBJ2-5, with D possibly being TRBD1 or TRBD2 (7 bases each). This CDR3 spans 15 amino acids. V was trimmed by 3 bases and J by 5 bases, leaving 17 bases between them. CDR1 is SGDLS and CDR2 is YYNGEE in the germline V gene. The DNA for the CDR3 is TGTGCCAGCAGCGCTTCAGGGGGGGTTAAGGAGACCCAGTACTTC. Translation: CASSASGGVKETQYF. Complete variable domain (other parts from reference TRBV9 and TRBJ2-5): DSGVTQTPKHLITATGQRVTLRCSPRSGDLSVYWYQQSLDQGLQFLIQYYNGEERAKGNILERFSAQQFPDLHSELNLSSLELGDSALYFCASSASGGVKETQYFGPGTRLLVL.

This clonotype was detected a few times. The rearrangement joins TRBV24-1 to TRBJ1-2, with D tentatively TRBD1 (5 bases). Germline CDR1 reads KGHDR; CDR2 reads SFDVKD. The CDR3 length is 14 residues. The ends were cut back, 5 bases at V and 2 bases at J, with 11 bases in the middle. The CDR3 region is CATSGAQENYGYTF. CDR3 DNA: TGTGCCACCAGTGGAGCACAGGAGAACTATGGCTACACCTTC.

This clonotype was detected only a few times. The chain employs TRBV6-1 and TRBJ2-7; no clear D. The germline V and J ends were trimmed by 4 bases and 3 bases, with 7 bases remaining between them. This CDR3 comprises 12 residues. Per the germline V gene, CDR1 is MNHNS and CDR2 is SASEGT. The CDR3 here is CASSADFYEQYF. The CDR3 bases are TGTGCCAGCAGTGCTGACTTCTACGAGCAGTACTTC.

This clonotype showed up many times. V gene TRBV20-1 combines with J gene TRBJ2-7; 14 bases align to TRBD2. Losses at the gene ends were 6 bases for V and 5 bases for J; bases not matched to a gene: 12. The CDR3 is made up of 16 amino acids. Germline V CDR1 and CDR2: DFQATT, SNEGSKA (reference sequence). CDR3: CSAAGLAGGLPDEQYF. The CDR3 region has the DNA TGCAGTGCCGCCGGACTAGCGGGAGGCCTCCCGGACGAGCAGTACTTC.

The chain has TRBV10-3 and TRBJ2-5, with a tentative D call TRBD1 (6 bases). Germline V gives CDR1 ENHRY, CDR2 SYGVKD. V was clipped by 4 bases and J by 4 bases, with 10 bases between them. CDR3 length equals 13 residues. The CDR3 DNA follows: TGTGCCATCAGTGGGGGGCGGCGAGAGACCCAGTACTTC. Translation gives CAISGGRRETQYF.